The entry below describes one T cell receptor beta chain. J gave up 8 bases and V 1 base, and 5 bases lay outside the gene matches. CDR3 size: 15 residues. Germline CDR1 is SGHAT and CDR2 is FQNNGV. Data came from immunoSEQ multiplex PCR; TCRdb stores just in-frame clones and leaves some out. The table shows approximately 190,000 clones, with around 80% occurring only once. These data belong to a study of blood T cell repertoires in COVID-19. The wider study: T cells, B-cell-depleted T cells, or PBMCs provided the cDNA or gDNA that served as material.

The material sequenced was peripheral blood. This clonotype originated in a man aged 30 to 45 with active or convalescent COVID-19. This sequence joins TRBV11-2 and TRBJ2-1; 10 bases agree with TRBD2. The CDR3, as DNA: TGTGCCAGCAGCTTAGCTAGCGGGGGATGGGATGAGCAGTTCTTC. It yields the protein CASSLASGGWDEQFF.